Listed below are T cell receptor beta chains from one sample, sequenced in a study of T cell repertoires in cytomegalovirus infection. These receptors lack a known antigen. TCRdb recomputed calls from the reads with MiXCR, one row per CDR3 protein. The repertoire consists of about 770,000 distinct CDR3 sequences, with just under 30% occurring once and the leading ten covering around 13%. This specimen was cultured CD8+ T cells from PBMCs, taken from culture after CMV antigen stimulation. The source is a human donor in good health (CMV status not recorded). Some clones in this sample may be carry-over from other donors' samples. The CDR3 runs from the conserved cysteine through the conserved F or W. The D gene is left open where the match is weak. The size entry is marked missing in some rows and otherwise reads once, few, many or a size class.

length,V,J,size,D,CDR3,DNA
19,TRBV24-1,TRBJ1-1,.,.,CATSDLHLVGAGMNTEAFF,TGTGCCACCAGTGATTTGCATCTGGTGGGGGCCGGCATGAACACTGAAGCTTTCTTT
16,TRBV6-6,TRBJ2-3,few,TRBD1,CASSYMRDRGTDTQYF,TGTGCCAGCAGTTACATGCGGGACAGGGGCACAGATACGCAGTATTTT
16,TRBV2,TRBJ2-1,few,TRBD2,CASKSVGGISYNEQFF,TGTGCCAGCAAGTCAGTGGGGGGGATTTCCTACAATGAGCAGTTCTTC
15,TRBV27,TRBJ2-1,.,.,CASRRVGGLYNEQFF,TGTGCCAGCCGGCGGGTGGGGGGCCTTTACAATGAGCAGTTCTTC
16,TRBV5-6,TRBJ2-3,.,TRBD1,CASSLAETGVSDTQYF,TGTGCCAGCAGCTTGGCCGAGACAGGGGTTTCAGATACGCAGTATTTT
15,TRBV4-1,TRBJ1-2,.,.,CASSQDSSRHGGYTF,TGCGCCAGCAGCCAAGATAGTTCTCGCCATGGGGGCTACACCTTC
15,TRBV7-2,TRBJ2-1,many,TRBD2,CASSSLAQVDNEQFF,TGTGCCAGCTCCTCACTAGCGCAGGTTGACAATGAGCAGTTCTTC
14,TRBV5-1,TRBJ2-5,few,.,CASSSSTAQETQYF,TGCGCCAGCAGCTCATCGACAGCGCAAGAGACCCAGTACTTC
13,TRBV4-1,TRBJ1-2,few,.,CASSQDLGAGYTF,TGCGCCAGCAGCCAAGATCTAGGTGCCGGCTACACCTTC
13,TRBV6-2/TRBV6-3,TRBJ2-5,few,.,CASRSLELETQYF,TGTGCCAGCAGATCCCTAGAACTCGAGACCCAGTACTTC
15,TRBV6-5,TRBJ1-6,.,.,CASSQTGVYNSPLHF,TGTGCCAGCAGTCAAACGGGGGTTTATAATTCACCCCTCCACTTT
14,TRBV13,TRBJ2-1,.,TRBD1,CASHETGGRREQFF,TGTGCCAGCCACGAGACAGGGGGCCGTCGGGAGCAGTTCTTC
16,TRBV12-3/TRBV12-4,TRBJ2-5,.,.,CASSPYAETAARTQYF,TGTGCCAGCAGTCCCTATGCAGAAACAGCCGCGAGGACCCAGTACTTC
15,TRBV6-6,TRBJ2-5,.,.,CASSYSRAAKETQYF,TGTGCCAGCAGTTACTCCAGGGCGGCTAAAGAGACCCAGTACTTC
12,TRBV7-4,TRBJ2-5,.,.,CASSTEKETQHF,TGTGCCAGCAGCACCGAAAAAGAGACCCAGCACTTC
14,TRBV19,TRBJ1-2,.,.,CASSPPTGFLGYTF,TGTGCCAGTAGTCCTCCGACGGGGTTCCTTGGCTACACCTTC
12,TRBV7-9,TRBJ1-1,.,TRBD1,CASSLEGGRAFF,TGTGCCAGCAGCTTAGAAGGGGGCCGGGCTTTCTTT
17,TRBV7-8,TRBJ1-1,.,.,CASSFPSESTGDTEAFF,TGTGCCAGCAGCTTCCCATCGGAGAGCACGGGGGACACTGAAGCTTTCTTT
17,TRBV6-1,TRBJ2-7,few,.,CASSDHRGEVGVYEQYF,TGTGCCAGCAGTGATCACCGAGGGGAGGTCGGGGTCTACGAGCAGTACTTC
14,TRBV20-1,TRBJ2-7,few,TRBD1,CSASRDRVLYEQYF,TGCAGTGCTAGCCGGGACAGGGTCTTGTACGAGCAGTACTTC
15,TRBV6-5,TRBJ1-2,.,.,CASSWGSVLNYGYTF,TGTGCCAGCAGTTGGGGGAGCGTTCTAAACTATGGCTACACCTTC
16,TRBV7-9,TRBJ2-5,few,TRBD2,CASRRGTSLYQETQYF,TGTGCCAGCAGAAGAGGGACTAGCCTGTACCAAGAGACCCAGTACTTC
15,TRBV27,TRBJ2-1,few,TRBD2,CASSFRGGSYNEQFF,TGTGCCAGCAGTTTTCGGGGGGGCTCCTACAATGAGCAGTTCTTC
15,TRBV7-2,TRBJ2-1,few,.,CASSVKVGAANEQFF,TGTGCCAGCAGCGTTAAAGTGGGGGCGGCCAATGAGCAGTTCTTC
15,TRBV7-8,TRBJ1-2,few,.,CASSLEAHIGDGYTF,TGTGCCAGCAGCTTAGAAGCGCACATCGGCGATGGCTACACCTTC
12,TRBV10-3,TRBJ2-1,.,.,CAIKLSPNEQFF,TGTGCCATCAAACTTAGCCCCAATGAGCAGTTCTTC
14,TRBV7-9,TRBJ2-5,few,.,CASSPQTRPETQYF,TGTGCCAGCAGCCCACAGACCCGACCGGAGACCCAGTACTTC
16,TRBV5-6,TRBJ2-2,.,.,CASSWDPATNTGELFF,TGTGCCAGCAGCTGGGACCCAGCAACAAACACCGGGGAGCTGTTTTTT
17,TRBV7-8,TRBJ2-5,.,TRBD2,CASSLSSGGARQETQYF,TGTGCCAGCAGCTTAAGTAGCGGGGGGGCCCGACAAGAGACCCAGTACTTC
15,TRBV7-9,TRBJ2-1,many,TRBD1,CASSKQGAPGNEQFF,TGTGCCAGCAGCAAACAGGGGGCGCCTGGGAATGAGCAGTTCTTC
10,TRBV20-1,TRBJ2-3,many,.,CSASFGTQYF,TGCAGTGCTAGCTTCGGTACGCAGTATTTT
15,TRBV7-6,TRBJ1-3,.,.,CASSMTDSSGNTIYF,TGTGCCAGCAGCATGACAGATTCCTCTGGAAACACCATATATTTT
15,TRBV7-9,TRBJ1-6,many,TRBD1,CASSYRDRGDSPLHF,TGTGCCAGCAGCTACCGGGACAGGGGAGATTCACCCCTCCACTTT
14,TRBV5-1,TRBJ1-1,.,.,CASSYGQPNTEAFF,TGCGCCAGCAGCTATGGACAGCCGAACACTGAAGCTTTCTTT
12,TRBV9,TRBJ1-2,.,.,CASLSSFYGYTF,TGTGCCAGCCTTAGTTCCTTCTATGGCTACACCTTC
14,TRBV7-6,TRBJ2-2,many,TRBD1,CASSFGQGLGELFF,TGTGCCAGCAGCTTTGGACAGGGGCTCGGGGAGCTGTTTTTT
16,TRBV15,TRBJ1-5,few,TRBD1,CATSREEGQIGQPQHF,TGTGCCACCAGCAGAGAGGAGGGACAGATCGGTCAGCCCCAGCATTTT
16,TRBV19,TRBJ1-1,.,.,CASSIGQGLMNTEAFF,TGTGCCAGTAGTATCGGGCAGGGGCTAATGAACACTGAAGCTTTCTTT
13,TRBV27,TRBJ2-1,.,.,CASSLGSGEEQFF,TGTGCCAGCAGTTTAGGTTCTGGAGAGGAACAGTTCTTC
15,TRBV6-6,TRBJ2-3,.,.,CASHPGTAGTDTQYF,TGTGCCTCCCATCCCGGGACCGCAGGAACAGATACGCAGTATTTT
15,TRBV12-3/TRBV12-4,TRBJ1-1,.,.,CASSYGGLMNTEAFF,TGTGCCAGCAGTTATGGGGGGCTCATGAACACTGAAGCTTTCTTT
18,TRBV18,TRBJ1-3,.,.,CASSLTLGPENSGNTIYF,TGTGCCAGCTCTTTGACCTTGGGGCCTGAAAACTCTGGAAACACCATATATTTT
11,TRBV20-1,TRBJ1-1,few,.,CSARSYTEAFF,TGCAGTGCTAGATCCTACACTGAAGCTTTCTTT
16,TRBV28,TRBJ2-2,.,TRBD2,CASSLEAGGPTGELFF,TGTGCCAGCAGTTTAGAAGCGGGGGGGCCAACCGGGGAGCTGTTTTTT
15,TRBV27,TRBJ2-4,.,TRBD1,CASSTKDRDGGIQYF,TGTGCCAGCAGCACTAAGGACAGGGATGGCGGCATTCAGTACTTC
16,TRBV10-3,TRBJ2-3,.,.,CAISDRGRKNTDTQYF,TGTGCCATCAGTGACCGGGGCAGGAAAAACACAGATACGCAGTATTTT
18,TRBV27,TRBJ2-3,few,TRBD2,CASSPLAGGPFSTDTQYF,TGTGCCAGCAGCCCCCTAGCGGGGGGGCCTTTTAGCACAGATACGCAGTATTTT
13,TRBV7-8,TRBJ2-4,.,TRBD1,CASTGTGVNIQYF,TGTGCCAGCACCGGGACAGGGGTGAACATTCAGTACTTC
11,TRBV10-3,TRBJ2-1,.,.,CAISVSNEQFF,TGTGCCATCAGTGTTTCCAATGAGCAGTTCTTC
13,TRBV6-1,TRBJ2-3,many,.,CASSEAQGFTQYF,TGTGCCAGCAGTGAAGCCCAAGGCTTTACGCAGTATTTT
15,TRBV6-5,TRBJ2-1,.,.,CASSYSAGLGNEQFF,TGTGCCAGCAGTTACTCGGCGGGGCTAGGGAATGAGCAGTTCTTC
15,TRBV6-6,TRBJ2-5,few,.,CASSYSGGGSETQYF,TGTGCCAGCAGTTATTCCGGTGGGGGGTCAGAGACCCAGTACTTC
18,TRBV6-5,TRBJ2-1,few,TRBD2,CASSYSAFIAGRHNEQFF,TGTGCCAGCAGTTACTCCGCCTTTATAGCGGGGAGACACAATGAGCAGTTCTTC
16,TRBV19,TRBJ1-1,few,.,CASSLGQGLFGTEAFF,TGTGCCAGCTCCTTGGGGCAGGGACTTTTTGGCACTGAAGCTTTCTTT
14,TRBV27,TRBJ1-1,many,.,CASSRPGQNTEAFF,TGTGCCAGCAGTAGACCGGGCCAAAACACTGAAGCTTTCTTT
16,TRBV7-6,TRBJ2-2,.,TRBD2,CASSHTLAGGTGELFF,TGTGCCAGCAGCCATACCTTAGCGGGGGGAACCGGGGAGCTGTTTTTT
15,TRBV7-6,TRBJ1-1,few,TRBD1,CASSLSQGIGTEAFF,TGTGCCAGCAGCTTATCACAGGGGATCGGCACTGAAGCTTTCTTT
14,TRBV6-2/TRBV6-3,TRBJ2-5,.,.,CASSSTGRVETQYF,TGTGCCAGCAGTTCTACAGGGCGAGTGGAGACCCAGTACTTC
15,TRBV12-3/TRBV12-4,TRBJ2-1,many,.,CASSLEQLSYNEQFF,TGTGCCAGCAGTTTAGAACAGCTCTCCTACAATGAGCAGTTCTTC